This TCR beta chain emerged from a study of regulatory T cells in long-lasting Graves disease. This clonotype turned up a few times. Noted time point: newly diagnosed GD, antithyroid drugs for less than 3 months. From RNA extracted from PBMCs, the TCR library was made. TCR beta libraries were built with iRepertoire HTBI primers and Arm-PCR of CDR3 regions. Via MiXCR, TCRdb re-called the multiplex PCR reads, giving one row per CDR3 protein. The sample lists about 470,000 distinct CDR3 sequences; under 15% were seen once. This sample also belongs to another study, concerning T cells in Graves' hyperthyroidism and ophthalmopathy.

The material was peripheral blood mononuclear cells (PBMCs), obtained at new diagnosis, from a patient treated with antithyroid drugs. The clonotype originates from a young woman with Graves disease.

The CDR3 bases are TGTGCCAGCAAACTAGCGGGAACCTACAATGAGCAGTTCTTC. Its translation is CASKLAGTYNEQFF. The J gene is TRBJ2-1, the V gene TRBV6-1; 10 nucleotides match TRBD2. Germline-derived CDR1 and CDR2 are MNHNS and SASEGT. The junction had 2 bases not matched to a gene; V was cut back by 7 bases and J by 2 bases. This CDR3 is 14 amino acids long.